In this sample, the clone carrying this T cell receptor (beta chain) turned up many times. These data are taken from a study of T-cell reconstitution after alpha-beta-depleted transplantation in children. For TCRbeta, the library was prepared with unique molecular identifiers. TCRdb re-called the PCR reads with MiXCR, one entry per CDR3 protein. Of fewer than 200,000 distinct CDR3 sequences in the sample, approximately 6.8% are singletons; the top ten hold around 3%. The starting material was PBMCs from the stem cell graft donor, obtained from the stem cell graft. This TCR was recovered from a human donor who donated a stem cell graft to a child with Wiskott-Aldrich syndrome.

The CDR3 sequence is CSASRRGGGRNEQFF. CDR3 DNA sequence: TGCAGTGCTAGCCGGAGGGGGGGCGGACGCAATGAGCAGTTCTTC. V gene TRBV20-1 combines with J gene TRBJ2-1; tentatively, D is TRBD2 (7 bases). The CDR3 spans 15 residues. Germline CDR1 is DFQATT and CDR2 is SNEGSKA (reference sequence). The V end lost 3 bases, the J end lost 6 bases, and 18 bases lay between the germline ends.